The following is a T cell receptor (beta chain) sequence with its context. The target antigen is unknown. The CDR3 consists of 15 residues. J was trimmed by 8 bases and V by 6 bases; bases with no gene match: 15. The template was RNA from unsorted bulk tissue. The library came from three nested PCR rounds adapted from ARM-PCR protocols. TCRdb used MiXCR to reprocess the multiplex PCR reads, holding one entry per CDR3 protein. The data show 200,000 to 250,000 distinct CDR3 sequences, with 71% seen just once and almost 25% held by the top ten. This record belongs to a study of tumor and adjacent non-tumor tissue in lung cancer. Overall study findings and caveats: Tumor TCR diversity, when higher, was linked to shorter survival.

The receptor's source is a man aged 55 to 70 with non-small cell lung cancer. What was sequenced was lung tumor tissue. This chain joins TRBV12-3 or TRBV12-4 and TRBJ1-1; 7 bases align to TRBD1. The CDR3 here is CASRSSGQEAKEAFF. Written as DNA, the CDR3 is TGTGCCAGCAGAAGTAGTGGACAGGAGGCAAAAGAAGCTTTCTTT.